The rows below give T cell receptor beta chains drawn from one sample of a study of control samples from healthy donors and cancer patients. Measured with immunoSEQ multiplex PCR; TCRdb has only the in-frame clones, and not every one. This table has about 92,000 clones, roughly four fifths appearing once. Sequencing was carried out using blood. Receptors originate from a woman aged 60-75 years in good health. The CDR3 runs from the conserved cysteine through the conserved F or W. A D gene is named only where the DNA matches it firmly. Some rows have no size entry. The others give once, few or many, or a class for an expanded clone.

V gene: TRBV7-2
D gene: TRBD1
J gene: TRBJ1-4
clone size: -
CDR3 protein: CASSLGGQGQEKLFF
CDR3 DNA: TGTGCCAGCAGCTTAGGTGGACAGGGGCAAGAAAAACTGTTTTTT

V gene: TRBV11-1
D gene: -
J gene: TRBJ2-3
clone size: few
CDR3 protein: CASSTRGGTDTQYF
CDR3 DNA: TGTGCCAGCAGCACGAGGGGGGGCACAGATACGCAGTATTTT

V gene: TRBV5-1
D gene: TRBD2
J gene: TRBJ2-7
clone size: -
CDR3 protein: CASSQGTSGGAYEQYF
CDR3 DNA: TGCGCCAGCAGCCAAGGGACTAGCGGGGGGGCCTACGAGCAGTACTTC

V gene: TRBV4-1
D gene: -
J gene: TRBJ2-3
clone size: -
CDR3 protein: CASSLAGDTQYF
CDR3 DNA: TGCGCCAGCAGCCTCGCGGGCGATACGCAGTATTTT

V gene: TRBV27
D gene: -
J gene: TRBJ1-2
clone size: -
CDR3 protein: CASSSNRDPANYGYTF
CDR3 DNA: TGTGCCAGCAGTTCAAACCGGGACCCAGCTAACTATGGCTACACCTTC

V gene: TRBV4-3
D gene: -
J gene: TRBJ2-3
clone size: few
CDR3 protein: CASSQEPGAAAQYF
CDR3 DNA: TGCGCCAGCAGCCAAGAGCCAGGGGCCGCCGCGCAGTATTTT

V gene: TRBV7-2
D gene: -
J gene: TRBJ2-7
clone size: -
CDR3 protein: CASSHTGGATYEQYF
CDR3 DNA: TGTGCCAGCAGCCACACGGGGGGCGCCACCTACGAGCAGTACTTC

V gene: TRBV6-4
D gene: TRBD1
J gene: TRBJ2-3
clone size: -
CDR3 protein: CASSGQGGPDTQYF
CDR3 DNA: TGTGCCAGCAGCGGACAGGGTGGTCCAGATACGCAGTATTTT

V gene: TRBV10-1
D gene: -
J gene: TRBJ1-1
clone size: once
CDR3 protein: CASSESKNGDTEAFF
CDR3 DNA: TGCGCCAGCAGTGAGTCGAAAAACGGGGACACTGAAGCTTTCTTT

V gene: TRBV11-3
D gene: -
J gene: TRBJ1-3
clone size: -
CDR3 protein: CASSSSPGNTIYF
CDR3 DNA: TGTGCCAGCAGCTCTTCCCCTGGAAACACCATATATTTT

V gene: TRBV6-1
D gene: -
J gene: TRBJ1-5
clone size: -
CDR3 protein: CASSEGVEPQHF
CDR3 DNA: TGTGCCAGCAGTGAAGGGGTTGAGCCCCAGCATTTT

V gene: TRBV9
D gene: TRBD2
J gene: TRBJ2-2
clone size: -
CDR3 protein: CASSVAAGGPTGELFF
CDR3 DNA: TGTGCCAGCAGCGTAGCAGCGGGAGGGCCAACCGGGGAGCTGTTTTTT

V gene: TRBV19
D gene: -
J gene: TRBJ1-1
clone size: -
CDR3 protein: CASSALGEGRYTEAFF
CDR3 DNA: TGTGCCAGTAGTGCCCTCGGGGAAGGGAGGTACACTGAAGCTTTCTTT

V gene: TRBV6-5
D gene: TRBD2
J gene: TRBJ2-5
clone size: -
CDR3 protein: CASRGLAGFQETQYF
CDR3 DNA: TGTGCCAGCAGGGGACTAGCGGGATTTCAAGAGACCCAGTACTTC

V gene: TRBV4-1
D gene: -
J gene: TRBJ1-6
clone size: -
CDR3 protein: CASRDIYSYNSPLHF
CDR3 DNA: TGCGCCAGCAGGGACATATACTCCTATAATTCACCCCTCCACTTT

V gene: TRBV7-2
D gene: -
J gene: TRBJ1-4
clone size: -
CDR3 protein: CASSLANGGNEKLFF
CDR3 DNA: TGTGCCAGCAGCTTAGCGAACGGAGGGAATGAAAAACTGTTTTTT

V gene: TRBV5-1
D gene: TRBD1
J gene: TRBJ1-4
clone size: -
CDR3 protein: CASSPPRGGDEKLFF
CDR3 DNA: TGCGCCAGCAGCCCCCCGCGAGGGGGCGACGAAAAACTGTTTTTT

V gene: TRBV28
D gene: -
J gene: TRBJ1-1
clone size: -
CDR3 protein: CASATPGRGRTEAFF
CDR3 DNA: TGTGCCAGCGCCACCCCTGGCAGGGGTAGGACTGAAGCTTTCTTT

V gene: TRBV24-1
D gene: TRBD2
J gene: TRBJ2-3
clone size: -
CDR3 protein: CATSDKPGLAVTDTQYF
CDR3 DNA: TGTGCCACCAGTGATAAGCCGGGACTAGCGGTCACAGATACGCAGTATTTT

V gene: TRBV19
D gene: TRBD1
J gene: TRBJ1-3
clone size: -
CDR3 protein: CASSRQGAFSGNTIYF
CDR3 DNA: TGTGCCAGTAGCCGTCAGGGGGCCTTCTCTGGAAACACCATATATTTT

V gene: TRBV19
D gene: -
J gene: TRBJ2-5
clone size: -
CDR3 protein: CASSIRGFQETQYF
CDR3 DNA: TGTGCCAGTAGTATACGGGGGTTTCAAGAGACCCAGTACTTC

V gene: TRBV3-1/TRBV3-2
D gene: -
J gene: TRBJ2-7
clone size: -
CDR3 protein: CASSQDSSSYEQYF
CDR3 DNA: TGTGCCAGCAGCCAAGATTCGAGTTCCTACGAGCAGTACTTC

V gene: TRBV28
D gene: -
J gene: TRBJ1-1
clone size: -
CDR3 protein: CASSLPSMNTEAFF
CDR3 DNA: TGTGCCAGCAGTTTACCCAGTATGAACACTGAAGCTTTCTTT

V gene: TRBV19
D gene: -
J gene: TRBJ2-2
clone size: -
CDR3 protein: CASSTGLSGELFF
CDR3 DNA: TGTGCCAGTAGTACAGGGTTGTCCGGGGAGCTGTTTTTT

V gene: TRBV5-1
D gene: -
J gene: TRBJ2-7
clone size: -
CDR3 protein: CASSRDEAYEQYF
CDR3 DNA: TGCGCCAGCAGCCGGGACGAGGCCTACGAGCAGTACTTC

V gene: TRBV6-2/TRBV6-3
D gene: -
J gene: TRBJ2-1
clone size: -
CDR3 protein: CASSRNGLYNEQFF
CDR3 DNA: TGTGCCAGCAGCCGTAATGGTCTGTACAATGAGCAGTTCTTC

V gene: TRBV6-5
D gene: -
J gene: TRBJ1-4
clone size: -
CDR3 protein: CASSPDRRNEKLFF
CDR3 DNA: TGTGCCAGCAGTCCAGACAGAAGAAATGAAAAACTGTTTTTT

V gene: TRBV28
D gene: -
J gene: TRBJ1-2
clone size: -
CDR3 protein: CASTLSTNYGYTF
CDR3 DNA: TGTGCCAGCACTTTAAGTACTAACTATGGCTACACCTTC

V gene: TRBV7-2
D gene: -
J gene: TRBJ2-3
clone size: once
CDR3 protein: CASSLESISGYSTDTQYF
CDR3 DNA: TGTGCCAGCAGCTTAGAGAGTATTAGCGGTTATAGCACAGATACGCAGTATTTT

V gene: TRBV6-1
D gene: TRBD1
J gene: TRBJ1-6
clone size: -
CDR3 protein: CASSEALGGQGNSPLHF
CDR3 DNA: TGTGCCAGCAGTGAAGCGCTAGGGGGACAGGGTAACTCACCCCTCCACTTT

V gene: TRBV7-9
D gene: -
J gene: TRBJ2-2
clone size: -
CDR3 protein: CASSFQVAGELFF
CDR3 DNA: TGTGCCAGCAGCTTCCAAGTCGCCGGGGAGCTGTTTTTT

V gene: TRBV9
D gene: -
J gene: TRBJ1-2
clone size: -
CDR3 protein: CASSVDQGEGYTF
CDR3 DNA: TGTGCCAGCAGCGTAGATCAGGGAGAGGGCTACACCTTC

V gene: TRBV24-1
D gene: TRBD1
J gene: TRBJ1-4
clone size: few
CDR3 protein: CATSDGAGTANEKLFF
CDR3 DNA: TGTGCCACCAGTGATGGGGCGGGGACAGCTAATGAAAAACTGTTTTTT

V gene: TRBV13
D gene: -
J gene: TRBJ1-2
clone size: -
CDR3 protein: CASSRGAVYGYTF
CDR3 DNA: TGTGCCAGCAGCCGTGGGGCGGTCTATGGCTACACCTTC

V gene: TRBV27
D gene: -
J gene: TRBJ1-5
clone size: -
CDR3 protein: CASSTGAWEPQHF
CDR3 DNA: TGTGCCAGCAGTACTGGGGCGTGGGAGCCCCAGCATTTT

V gene: TRBV5-6
D gene: TRBD2
J gene: TRBJ2-1
clone size: few
CDR3 protein: CASSLELAGGLGEQFF
CDR3 DNA: TGTGCCAGCAGCTTGGAGCTAGCGGGAGGGCTCGGTGAGCAGTTCTTC

V gene: TRBV27
D gene: -
J gene: TRBJ1-1
clone size: -
CDR3 protein: CASSFRGPNLYEAFF
CDR3 DNA: TGTGCCAGCAGTTTTCGGGGGCCGAACCTTTATGAAGCTTTCTTT

V gene: TRBV18
D gene: -
J gene: TRBJ2-7
clone size: -
CDR3 protein: CASSYLGDEQYF
CDR3 DNA: TGTGCCAGCTCTTACCTAGGGGACGAGCAGTACTTC

V gene: TRBV11-2
D gene: -
J gene: TRBJ2-1
clone size: -
CDR3 protein: CASSLMRYNEQFF
CDR3 DNA: TGTGCCAGCAGCTTAATGCGGTACAATGAGCAGTTCTTC

V gene: TRBV5-6
D gene: -
J gene: TRBJ2-7
clone size: -
CDR3 protein: CASSLAESSYEQYF
CDR3 DNA: TGTGCCAGCAGCTTGGCCGAGAGCTCCTACGAGCAGTACTTC

V gene: TRBV27
D gene: TRBD1
J gene: TRBJ2-2
clone size: -
CDR3 protein: CASSSTGTGNTGELFF
CDR3 DNA: TGTGCCAGCAGTTCGACCGGGACAGGGAACACCGGGGAGCTGTTTTTT

V gene: TRBV5-1
D gene: TRBD2
J gene: TRBJ2-5
clone size: -
CDR3 protein: CASSLLAGATLGGETQYF
CDR3 DNA: TGCGCCAGCAGCTTGCTAGCGGGGGCGACTTTAGGGGGAGAGACCCAGTACTTC

V gene: TRBV10-2
D gene: -
J gene: TRBJ1-6
clone size: -
CDR3 protein: CASSESNRNSPLHF
CDR3 DNA: TGCGCCAGCAGTGAGTCCAATAGGAATTCACCCCTCCACTTT

V gene: TRBV5-6
D gene: -
J gene: TRBJ2-2
clone size: -
CDR3 protein: CASSLDLGGYLNTGELFF
CDR3 DNA: TGTGCCAGCAGCTTGGACCTAGGAGGGTACCTGAACACCGGGGAGCTGTTTTTT

V gene: TRBV6-5
D gene: TRBD2
J gene: TRBJ2-2
clone size: -
CDR3 protein: CASSSLAGGVFF
CDR3 DNA: TGTGCCAGCAGTTCACTAGCGGGGGGGGTGTTTTTT

V gene: TRBV2
D gene: TRBD2
J gene: TRBJ2-2
clone size: -
CDR3 protein: CASRASGSNTGELFF
CDR3 DNA: TGTGCCAGCCGGGCTAGCGGTTCTAACACCGGGGAGCTGTTTTTT

V gene: TRBV5-1
D gene: TRBD1
J gene: TRBJ2-5
clone size: -
CDR3 protein: CASSLLGQGEETQYF
CDR3 DNA: TGCGCCAGCAGCTTATTGGGACAGGGTGAAGAGACCCAGTACTTC

V gene: TRBV18
D gene: -
J gene: TRBJ1-6
clone size: once
CDR3 protein: CASSPGFDSPLHF
CDR3 DNA: TGTGCCAGCTCACCAGGGTTTGATTCACCCCTCCACTTT

V gene: TRBV5-1
D gene: TRBD2
J gene: TRBJ2-5
clone size: -
CDR3 protein: CASSRLGAGGLETQYF
CDR3 DNA: TGCGCCAGCAGCCGACTTGGGGCGGGAGGCTTGGAGACCCAGTACTTC

V gene: TRBV28
D gene: TRBD1
J gene: TRBJ1-4
clone size: -
CDR3 protein: CASSSPTGGGEKLFF
CDR3 DNA: TGTGCCAGCAGTTCTCCGACAGGGGGTGGTGAAAAACTGTTTTTT

V gene: TRBV5-1
D gene: TRBD2
J gene: TRBJ2-3
clone size: -
CDR3 protein: CASSLAREGLVSADTQYF
CDR3 DNA: TGCGCCAGCAGCTTGGCGCGGGAGGGCCTTGTGTCAGCAGATACGCAGTATTTT

V gene: TRBV7-9
D gene: -
J gene: TRBJ1-2
clone size: -
CDR3 protein: CASSLNPRVGYTF
CDR3 DNA: TGTGCCAGCAGCTTAAACCCCCGGGTTGGCTACACCTTC

V gene: TRBV5-1
D gene: -
J gene: TRBJ1-1
clone size: -
CDR3 protein: CASTGHTEAFF
CDR3 DNA: TGCGCCAGCACAGGTCACACTGAAGCTTTCTTT

V gene: TRBV3-1/TRBV3-2
D gene: TRBD1
J gene: TRBJ2-4
clone size: -
CDR3 protein: CASSQRTGVAKNIQYF
CDR3 DNA: TGTGCCAGCAGCCAAAGGACAGGGGTAGCCAAAAACATTCAGTACTTC

V gene: TRBV28
D gene: -
J gene: TRBJ2-4
clone size: -
CDR3 protein: CASSQEGTTKNIQYF
CDR3 DNA: TGTGCCAGCAGCCAAGAGGGGACAACCAAAAACATTCAGTACTTC

V gene: TRBV5-5
D gene: -
J gene: TRBJ1-1
clone size: few
CDR3 protein: CASSLQGIYATEAFF
CDR3 DNA: TGTGCCAGCAGCTTACAGGGAATTTATGCCACTGAAGCTTTCTTT

V gene: TRBV5-6
D gene: -
J gene: TRBJ1-5
clone size: -
CDR3 protein: CASSEITGNQPQHF
CDR3 DNA: TGTGCCAGCAGCGAAATTACAGGGAATCAGCCCCAGCATTTT

V gene: TRBV18
D gene: TRBD2
J gene: TRBJ2-5
clone size: -
CDR3 protein: CASSPGLAGGGQETQYF
CDR3 DNA: TGTGCCAGCTCACCGGGACTAGCGGGAGGAGGGCAAGAGACCCAGTACTTC

V gene: TRBV6-5
D gene: -
J gene: TRBJ1-1
clone size: few
CDR3 protein: CASEWGSTEAFF
CDR3 DNA: TGTGCCAGCGAGTGGGGTAGCACTGAAGCTTTCTTT

V gene: TRBV5-4
D gene: -
J gene: TRBJ1-1
clone size: -
CDR3 protein: CASSLARGNTEAFF
CDR3 DNA: TGTGCCAGCAGCTTGGCTCGGGGGAACACTGAAGCTTTCTTT